These 32 T cell receptor beta chains came from one sample sequenced in a study of shared clonotypes between healthy human individuals. CD45RO-negative CD8 cells positively selected for CCR7 made up the naive population, which excluded terminally differentiated effector memory CD45RA+ cells. Method: immunoSEQ multiplex PCR; TCRdb's copy keeps in-frame clones and lacks some. The table shows about 2 million clones, with about 95% occurring only once. The sample consisted of naive CD8+ T cells sorted from blood. Receptors were obtained from a man aged 18 to 29 in good health.

J is TRBJ2-5 and V is TRBV7-2; 11 nucleotides align to TRBD2. Germline values: CDR1 SGHTA, CDR2 FQGNSA. V gave up 5 bases and J gave up 5 bases; unmatched junction bases: 16. The CDR3 sequence is 18 residues long. The CDR3, as DNA: TGTGCCAGCAGCCGGGGGTGGGCCGGGACTAGCGGTGGTGAGACCCAGTACTTC. This sequence encodes CASSRGWAGTSGGETQYF.

The chain links TRBV27 to TRBJ1-3; no definite D call. The CDR3 is made up of 13 amino acids. The V and J ends lost 4 bases and 1 base respectively, with 5 bases between them. CDR1 MNHEY and CDR2 SMNVEV come from the germline V gene (reference sequence). The CDR3 bases are TGTGCCAGCAGTTATGATTCTGGAAACACCATATATTTT. This translates into CASSYDSGNTIYF.

The CDR3 nucleotides are TGCGCCAGCAGCCAAGATACGGGGGAAGGGGCCTTTGAGCAGTTCTTC. This gives the protein CASSQDTGEGAFEQFF. This rearrangement joins TRBV4-3 to TRBJ2-1, with a weak D call TRBD2 (6 bases). The V end lost 0 bases, the J end lost 9 bases, and 18 bases lay between the germline ends. The germline CDR1 and CDR2 sequences are LGHNA and YSLEER. The CDR3 covers 16 residues.

This clone was recorded only once. V usage is TRBV5-6 and J usage is TRBJ2-1; 14 bases fit TRBD2. With V trimmed by 2 bases and J by 5 bases, 3 bases remained unmatched. From germline, CDR1 is SGHDT and CDR2 YYEEEE. This CDR3 is built from 16 residues. The chain's CDR3 is CASSLPGLAGDNEQFF. In DNA, the CDR3 is TGTGCCAGCAGCTTACCGGGACTAGCGGGAGACAATGAGCAGTTCTTC.

This chain connects TRBV9 to TRBJ2-2; D tentatively reads TRBD1 or TRBD2 (5 bases each). The CDR3 length is 17 residues. CDR1 and CDR2 from the germline V gene are SGDLS and YYNGEE. V was pared by 0 bases and J by 3 bases, with 15 bases between. The CDR3 nucleotides read TGTGCCAGCAGCGTAGCTACGGGGCTCACCGACACCGGGGAGCTGTTTTTT. Protein product: CASSVATGLTDTGELFF. The entire variable domain, with the rest obtained from reference TRBV9 and TRBJ2-2, is as follows: DSGVTQTPKHLITATGQRVTLRCSPRSGDLSVYWYQQSLDQGLQFLIQYYNGEERAKGNILERFSAQQFPDLHSELNLSSLELGDSALYFCASSVATGLTDTGELFFGEGSRLTVL.

The rearrangement joins TRBV14 to TRBJ1-1, with 10 bases fitting TRBD1. The CDR3 runs 14 residues. CDR1 and CDR2 from the germline V gene are SGHDN and FVKESK. The trim removed 4 bases at V and 10 bases at J, leaving 9 bases unmatched. This CDR3 reads CASSPGQGTISAFF. CDR3 nucleotide sequence: TGTGCCAGCAGCCCGGGACAGGGGACGATTTCAGCTTTCTTT.

The CDR3 region has the DNA TGCGCCAGCAGTCTTAACACCGGGGAGCTGTTTTTT. It yields the protein CASSLNTGELFF. This chain connects TRBV5-1 to TRBJ1-3; no definite D call. The better agreement between TRBJ2-2 and the DNA end casts doubt on the J call. Germline V gene data show CDR1 as SGHRS and CDR2 as YFSETQ. The CDR3 loop spans 12 amino acids.

This sequence joins TRBV14 and TRBJ2-7; 9 bases map to TRBD1. Germline V gene sequence: CDR1 SGHDN, CDR2 FVKESK. Trimming removed 5 bases from V and 4 bases from J; junction bases left unmatched: 6. This CDR3 spans 14 amino acids. CDR3 residues: CASSFGTGRYEQYF. CDR3 nucleotides: TGTGCCAGCAGCTTCGGGACAGGGCGATACGAGCAGTACTTC.

The rearrangement joins TRBV6-5 to TRBJ1-1; 8 bases map to TRBD1. V lost 4 bases and J lost 4; bases outside the gene matches: 5. The length of the CDR3 is 14 residues. The V gene's germline CDR1 is MNHEY and CDR2 SVGAGI. CDR3 bases: TGTGCCAGCAGTTCCGGACAGGGAGTCACTGAAGCTTTCTTT. Translation: CASSSGQGVTEAFF.

The rearrangement links TRBV6-5 to TRBJ2-7, with 10 bases that match TRBD1. The trim removed 0 bases at V and 4 bases at J, leaving 3 bases unmatched. Germline values: CDR1 MNHEY, CDR2 SVGAGI. The CDR3 sequence is 15 residues long. The CDR3 protein is CASSYSPGQGYEQYF. In nucleotides, the CDR3 is TGTGCCAGCAGTTACTCGCCGGGACAGGGGTACGAGCAGTACTTC.

The genes are TRBV2 and TRBJ2-7; D perhaps matches TRBD2 (6 bases). CDR1 and CDR2 (germline): SNHLY, FYNNEI. Trimming pared 8 bases from V and 2 bases from J, leaving 19 bases between. The CDR3 contains 15 residues. CDR3 residues: CASSVGAGSAYEQYF. For the CDR3, the DNA is TGTGCCAGCTCCGTCGGGGCGGGGTCCGCCTACGAGCAGTACTTC.

The rearrangement uses TRBV7-8 and TRBJ2-7, with 13 nucleotides matching TRBD2. The germline V gene has CDR1 SGHVS and CDR2 FQNEAQ. V shed 5 bases, J shed 2 bases, and the junction held 6 bases outside the gene matches. The CDR3 sequence is 16 residues long. The CDR3 loop is CASSRGLAGFAYEQYF. In DNA form, the CDR3 reads TGTGCCAGCAGCAGGGGACTAGCGGGGTTCGCCTACGAGCAGTACTTC.

The chain employs TRBV2 and TRBJ2-5; the D call may be TRBD1 or TRBD2 (5 bases each). V lost 6 bases and J 4 bases, leaving 15 bases between the germline ends. Germline CDR1 reads SNHLY; CDR2 reads FYNNEI. The CDR3 spans 14 residues. This CDR3 is CASSPGEGRETQYF. DNA of the CDR3: TGTGCCAGCAGCCCCGGCGAGGGGCGAGAGACCCAGTACTTC.

The rearrangement uses TRBV25-1 and TRBJ2-5; D is uncertain. Germline V gives CDR1 MGHDK, CDR2 SYGVNS. Trimming took off 5 bases at V and 1 base at J, with 8 bases between the two ends. The CDR3 extends over 13 amino acids. In DNA form, the CDR3 reads TGTGCCAGCAGTAGGCGGACCCAAGAGACCCAGTACTTC. Translating it yields CASSRRTQETQYF.

The CDR3 DNA follows: TGCGCCAGCAGCCAAGATAAACTAGCGGGCCCCTACAATGAGCAGTTCTTC. This gives the protein CASSQDKLAGPYNEQFF. The rearrangement uses TRBV4-3 and TRBJ2-1; 9 positions match TRBD2. Trimming removed 0 bases from V and 2 bases from J; junction bases left unmatched: 5. CDR1 and CDR2 (germline): LGHNA, YSLEER. The CDR3 covers 17 residues.

The V and J genes are TRBV30 and TRBJ1-2, with D unresolved. Germline CDR1 GTSNPN, CDR2 SVGIG (reference sequence). Trimming pared 1 base from V and 2 bases from J, leaving 14 bases between. There are 15 residues in the CDR3. CDR3 protein: CAWSGETVVNYGYTF. DNA of the CDR3: TGTGCCTGGAGTGGGGAGACCGTAGTGAACTATGGCTACACCTTC. Using reference TRBV30 and TRBJ1-2 for the parts outside the CDR3, the full variable domain is SQTIHQWPATLVQPVGSPLSLECTVEGTSNPNLYWYRQAAGRGLQLLFYSVGIGQISSEVPQNLSASRPQDRQFILSSKKLLLSDSGFYLCAWSGETVVNYGYTFGSGTRLTVV.

This chain connects TRBV6-5 to TRBJ2-3; 10 bases fit TRBD1. Losses at the gene ends were 2 bases for V and 9 bases for J; bases not matched to a gene: 5. CDR1 is MNHEY, CDR2 SVGAGI, per germline. This CDR3 is 14 amino acids long. The CDR3 DNA sequence: TGTGCCAGCAGTTACGAAGGGACAGGGGAAACGCAGTATTTT. Encoded protein: CASSYEGTGETQYF.

V usage is TRBV19 and J usage is TRBJ2-1; 9 bases fit TRBD1. The CDR3 has 13 residues. The V segment lost 6 bases and the J segment 8 bases; nucleotides outside the gene matches: 5. Germline CDR1 LNHDA, CDR2 SQIVND (reference sequence). The CDR3 DNA is TGTGCCAGTAGGCTACAGGGGGCGGATGAGCAGTTCTTC. The encoded protein is CASRLQGADEQFF.

This rearrangement joins TRBV29-1 to TRBJ2-7; D might be TRBD1 or TRBD2, each matching 6 bases. The CDR3 extends over 13 amino acids. CDR1 is SQVTM, CDR2 ANQGSEA, per germline. Trimming cost V 7 bases and J 0 bases, with 13 bases left between them. CDR3 sequence: CSAGGGSSYEQYF. CDR3 nucleotides: TGCAGCGCCGGGGGCGGAAGCTCCTACGAGCAGTACTTC.

This clone was detected only a few times. The V and J genes are TRBV6-6 and TRBJ2-5; 11 bases agree with TRBD1. V lost 5 bases and J lost 7; bases outside the gene matches: 9. This CDR3 region has 15 residues. CDR1 MNHNY and CDR2 SVGAGI come from the germline V gene (reference sequence). CDR3 sequence reads: CASSLRTGGPVTQYF. CDR3 DNA sequence: TGTGCCAGCAGTCTAAGGACAGGGGGCCCAGTGACCCAGTACTTC.

The chain links TRBV2 to TRBJ1-2, with a tentative D call TRBD1 (6 bases). From germline, CDR1 is SNHLY and CDR2 FYNNEI. The CDR3 extends over 13 amino acids. V gave up 6 bases and J gave up 4 bases, with 12 bases separating them. DNA of the CDR3: TGTGCCAGCAGCGACGGGACACCCTATGGCTACACCTTC. This encodes CASSDGTPYGYTF.

The chain joins TRBV2 to TRBJ2-1; D unresolved. Trimming stripped 6 bases from V and 4 bases from J, with 10 bases between. Per the germline V gene, CDR1 is SNHLY and CDR2 is FYNNEI. The CDR3 length is 13 residues. The DNA for the CDR3 is TGTGCCAGCAGGAAGCCGCCTTACAATGAGCAGTTCTTC. Encoded protein: CASRKPPYNEQFF.

This clone is a singleton in its sample. The chain couples TRBV5-6 to TRBJ2-5; 9 positions agree with TRBD2. The CDR3 extends over 16 amino acids. Germline V CDR1 and CDR2: SGHDT, YYEEEE. The junction had 5 bases not matched to a gene; V was cut back by 0 bases and J by 2 bases. This CDR3 reads CASSLALAGLQETQYF. CDR3 coding DNA: TGTGCCAGCAGCTTGGCGCTAGCGGGGCTTCAAGAGACCCAGTACTTC.

J is TRBJ2-5 and V is TRBV11-2; possibly TRBD2 for D (6 bases). Germline CDR1 and CDR2: SGHAT and FQNNGV. The CDR3 runs 16 residues. Trimming left V 1 base short and J 5 bases short, with 17 bases between. CDR3 amino acids: CASSLGQQVGGETQYF. The CDR3 coding sequence is TGTGCCAGCAGCTTAGGTCAGCAGGTCGGAGGGGAGACCCAGTACTTC.

This chain links TRBV5-4 with TRBJ2-1; 11 bases fit TRBD2. The CDR3 runs to 13 residues. With V trimmed by 9 bases and J by 6 bases, 5 bases remained unmatched. CDR1 is SGHNT and CDR2 is YYREEE in the germline V gene (reference sequence). CDR3 in DNA: TGTGCCACCACTAGCGGGGGTTTCAATGAGCAGTTCTTC. Protein sequence: CATTSGGFNEQFF.

This chain links TRBV28 with TRBJ2-3; 12 nucleotides line up with TRBD2. This CDR3 is 16 amino acids long. Germline V lookup: CDR1 MDHEN, CDR2 SYDVKM. The V segment lost 6 bases and the J segment 2 bases; nucleotides outside the gene matches: 6. The CDR3 here is CASRQGLAGTTDTQYF. CDR3 DNA sequence: TGTGCCAGCAGACAAGGACTAGCGGGAACCACAGATACGCAGTATTTT. The variable domain in full, completed from reference TRBV28 and TRBJ2-3, reads DVKVTQSSRYLVKRTGEKVFLECVQDMDHENMFWYRQDPGLGLRLIYFSYDVKMKEKGDIPEGYSVSREKKERFSLILESASTNQTSMYLCASRQGLAGTTDTQYFGPGTRLTVL.

The chain employs TRBV5-4 and TRBJ1-2; no definite D call. Per the germline V gene, CDR1 is SGHNT and CDR2 is YYREEE (reference sequence). With 4 bases removed from V and 2 bases from J, the gap between germline ends came to 9 bases. The CDR3 is made up of 13 amino acids. The CDR3 coding sequence is TGTGCCAGCAGCGCCGGGAACAACTATGGCTACACCTTC. This gives the protein CASSAGNNYGYTF.

The rearrangement joins TRBV6-5 to TRBJ2-7, with 8 bases aligning to TRBD2. Looked up from germline, CDR1 is MNHEY and CDR2 is SVGAGI. Trimming took 7 bases from V and 3 from J; bases not matched to a gene: 5. The CDR3 is made up of 13 amino acids. The CDR3 coding sequence is TGTGCCAGCAAGTTGCGGGAGGACTACGAGCAGTACTTC. Translation gives CASKLREDYEQYF.

CDR3 in amino acids: CASSLGLEGAYEQYF. The CDR3 coding sequence is TGTGCCAGCAGCTTAGGCCTCGAGGGGGCCTACGAGCAGTACTTC. The chain combines TRBV13 with TRBJ2-7; perhaps TRBD1 as D (6 bases). The CDR3 totals 15 residues. Trimming took off 0 bases at V and 2 bases at J, with 11 bases between the two ends. Germline-derived CDR1 and CDR2 are PRHDT and FYEKMQ (reference sequence).

The CDR3 region has the DNA TGTGCCAGCAGCCCCCTGGAGTCGGCCGAGCAGTACTTC. The encoded protein is CASSPLESAEQYF. J is TRBJ2-7 and V is TRBV9, with no clear D. Germline CDR1 reads SGDLS; CDR2 reads YYNGEE. The V and J ends lost 4 bases and 6 bases respectively, with 14 bases between them. The CDR3 length is 13 residues.

The CDR3 bases are TGTGCCAGCAGTTTACCTGGGACGGGAGACACTGAAGCTTTCTTT. Amino acids: CASSLPGTGDTEAFF. This chain joins TRBV28 and TRBJ1-1; weak D call: TRBD1 (5 bases). The V end lost 2 bases, the J end lost 3 bases, and 13 bases lay between the germline ends. The CDR3 sequence is 15 residues long. Germline V gene lookup returns CDR1 MDHEN and CDR2 SYDVKM.

The J gene is TRBJ2-6, the V gene TRBV29-1; D is uncertain. CDR3 length: 14 residues. The germline V and J ends were trimmed by 5 bases and 2 bases, with 10 bases remaining between them. Germline CDR1 and CDR2: SQVTM and ANQGSEA. CDR3 loop: CSVLPTTGANVLTF. The DNA of the CDR3 is TGCAGCGTTTTACCCACCACTGGGGCCAACGTCCTGACTTTC.